This paragraph covers one T cell receptor (beta chain) sequence. The length of the CDR3 is 15 residues. Germline lookup yields CDR1 SGHRS and CDR2 YFSETQ. V gave up 1 base and J gave up 1 base, with 11 bases separating them. Described time point: peripheral blood 6 weeks after treatment start. This sample was included in a study of PD-L1 blockade in urothelial cancer. Sequencing used immunoSEQ multiplex PCR; TCRdb keeps in-frame clones, though not all of them. This table holds tens of thousands of clones, under 95% found once. This clonotype originated in a woman of 80 years or more with urothelial cancer. The rearrangement links TRBV5-1 to TRBJ1-1, with unresolved D. The sample was PBMCs, taken around atezolizumab (anti-PD-L1) treatment. Here the CDR3 reads CASSLNPVSNTEAFF. CDR3 bases: TGCGCCAGCAGCTTGAACCCGGTATCGAACACTGAAGCTTTCTTT. The full variable domain, its missing parts supplied by reference TRBV5-1 and TRBJ1-1, is KAGVTQTPRYLIKTRGQQVTLSCSPISGHRSVSWYQQTPGQGLQFLFEYFSETQRNKGNFPGRFSGRQFSNSRSEMNVSTLELGDSALYLCASSLNPVSNTEAFFGQGTRLTVV.